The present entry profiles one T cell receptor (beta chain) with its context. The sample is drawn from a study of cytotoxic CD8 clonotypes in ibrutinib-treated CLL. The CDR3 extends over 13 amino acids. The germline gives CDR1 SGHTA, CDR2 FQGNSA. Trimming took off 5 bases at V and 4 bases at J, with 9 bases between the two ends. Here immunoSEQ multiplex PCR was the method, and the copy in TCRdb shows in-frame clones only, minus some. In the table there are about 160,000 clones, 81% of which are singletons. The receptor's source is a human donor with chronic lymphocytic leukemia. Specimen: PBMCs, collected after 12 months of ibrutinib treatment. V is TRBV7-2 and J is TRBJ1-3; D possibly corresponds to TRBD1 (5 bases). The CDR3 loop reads CASSPGMGNTIYF. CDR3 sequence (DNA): TGTGCCAGCAGCCCAGGGATGGGAAACACCATATATTTT.